Listed below are T cell receptor beta chains from one sample, sequenced in a study of shared clonotypes between healthy human individuals. Here immunoSEQ multiplex PCR was the method, and the copy in TCRdb shows in-frame clones only, minus some. The sample lists millions of clones; approximately 93% were seen once. Sequenced material: naive CD4+ T cells from PBMCs. The receptor source for this set is a man younger than 35 in good health. Some clones in this sample may be carry-over from other donors' samples. Both conserved end residues are part of each CDR3. A D gene is named only where the DNA matches it firmly.

d_gene | j_gene | v_gene | CDR3aa | CDR3nt
NA | TRBJ2-7 | TRBV11-2 | CASSPAGSYEQYF | TGTGCCAGCAGCCCGGCAGGGTCCTACGAGCAGTACTTC
TRBD2 | TRBJ2-7 | TRBV7-2 | CASSFGLSGAREQYF | TGTGCCAGCAGCTTCGGGCTCAGCGGGGCACGGGAGCAGTACTTC
TRBD2 | TRBJ2-7 | TRBV9 | CASSVGGSSYEQYF | TGTGCCAGCAGCGTAGGCGGGAGCTCCTACGAGCAGTACTTC
NA | TRBJ2-7 | TRBV5-1 | CASKKAPEWYEQYF | TGCGCCAGCAAGAAGGCACCGGAGTGGTACGAGCAGTACTTC
TRBD1 | TRBJ1-1 | TRBV28 | CASNPGGMNTEAFF | TGTGCCAGCAATCCAGGGGGAATGAACACTGAAGCTTTCTTT
NA | TRBJ2-7 | TRBV7-2 | CASSSDRQYYEQYF | TGTGCCAGCAGCTCAGATCGACAGTACTACGAGCAGTACTTC
NA | TRBJ2-7 | TRBV9 | CASSGSSSPYEQYF | TGTGCCAGCAGTGGGTCAAGCAGCCCCTACGAGCAGTACTTC
TRBD1 | TRBJ1-1 | TRBV2 | CASSRQGNTEAFF | TGTGCCAGCAGTCGACAGGGTAACACTGAAGCTTTCTTT
TRBD2 | TRBJ2-3 | TRBV19 | CASSVAGGPRGTDTQYF | TGTGCCAGTAGCGTAGCGGGAGGGCCGAGGGGGACAGATACGCAGTATTTT
NA | TRBJ1-4 | TRBV11-2 | CASSLGQQNEKLFF | TGTGCCAGCAGCCTAGGACAGCAGAATGAAAAACTGTTTTTT
NA | TRBJ2-3 | TRBV5-4 | CASSLAAGTDTQYF | TGTGCCAGCAGCTTGGCCGCGGGGACAGATACGCAGTATTTT
TRBD1 | TRBJ2-7 | TRBV28 | CASSSIGTGSSYEQYF | TGTGCCAGCAGTTCAATTGGGACAGGGAGCTCCTACGAGCAGTACTTC
TRBD1 | TRBJ2-3 | TRBV28 | CASLGDRGFSTDTQYF | TGTGCCAGCCTTGGGGACAGGGGGTTTAGCACAGATACGCAGTATTTT
NA | TRBJ2-3 | TRBV19 | CASSTGSITDTQYF | TGTGCCAGTAGTACAGGGAGTATAACAGATACGCAGTATTTT
NA | TRBJ1-1 | TRBV28 | CASSAGGSRGTEAFF | TGTGCCAGCAGTGCCGGGGGATCCCGGGGCACTGAAGCTTTCTTT
TRBD1 | TRBJ2-1 | TRBV28 | CASRGGQIPYNEQFF | TGTGCCAGCAGAGGGGGACAGATCCCCTACAATGAGCAGTTCTTC
TRBD1 | TRBJ1-2 | TRBV4-3 | CASSQETGQPNF | TGCGCCAGCAGCCAAGAAACGGGACAGCCCAATTTC
TRBD2 | TRBJ2-1 | TRBV29-1 | CSVGLAVYNEQFF | TGCAGCGTCGGACTAGCGGTTTACAATGAGCAGTTCTTC
TRBD2 | TRBJ2-1 | TRBV19 | CASSKKLAGKSAYNEQFF | TGTGCCAGTAGTAAAAAACTAGCGGGAAAGTCGGCCTACAATGAGCAGTTCTTC
NA | TRBJ2-7 | TRBV5-1 | CASSFSAASSYEQYF | TGCGCCAGCAGCTTTTCGGCGGCGAGCTCCTACGAGCAGTACTTC
TRBD1 | TRBJ1-1 | TRBV27 | CASTPRQGYTEAFF | TGTGCCAGCACCCCTCGACAGGGATACACTGAAGCTTTCTTT
TRBD2 | TRBJ2-1 | TRBV7-8 | CASSLQGRTSLYNEQFF | TGTGCCAGCAGCTTACAAGGCAGGACTAGCCTCTACAATGAGCAGTTCTTC
TRBD2 | TRBJ2-1 | TRBV7-9 | CASSRQRERNNEQFF | TGTGCCAGCAGCAGGCAGCGGGAGAGGAACAATGAGCAGTTCTTC
NA | TRBJ2-3 | TRBV28 | CASSLSAPRVRTDTQYF | TGTGCCAGCAGTTTGTCGGCGCCGCGAGTGCGCACAGATACGCAGTATTTT
TRBD2 | TRBJ2-3 | TRBV28 | CASSLGGLAGGDTQYF | TGTGCCAGCAGTTTGGGGGGACTAGCGGGAGGAGATACGCAGTATTTT